This is a list of T cell receptor beta chains from one sample in a study of blood T cell repertoires in COVID-19. Only in-frame clones appear in the TCRdb table, and some are missing; sequencing was by immunoSEQ multiplex PCR. The sample includes some 130,000 clones, 90% of them seen just once. Sequences were obtained from peripheral blood. The receptors were sampled from a man over 45 with active COVID-19. Both conserved end residues are part of each CDR3.

J | V | CDR3
TRBJ2-2 | TRBV5-1 | CASSPRTGNTGELFF
TRBJ1-1 | TRBV16 | CASSLQGQGEAFF
TRBJ2-1 | TRBV7-9 | CASSSPGLPFGYNEQFF
TRBJ1-2 | TRBV3-1/TRBV3-2 | CASSLQGGYTF
TRBJ1-5 | TRBV18 | CASSPTTVDQPQHF
TRBJ2-6 | TRBV3-1/TRBV3-2 | CASSRLSGPSGANVLTF
TRBJ1-2 | TRBV7-3 | CASSLAPRGLSTF
TRBJ1-2 | TRBV3-1/TRBV3-2 | CASSQLDRAGYTF
TRBJ2-7 | TRBV14 | CASSQDPRWCGFNLEQYF
TRBJ2-1 | TRBV9 | CASRTGTGEIDEQFF
TRBJ1-5 | TRBV2 | CASKGDGRGPQHF
TRBJ2-5 | TRBV25-1 | CASTGRTSGDWETQYF
TRBJ1-2 | TRBV30 | CAWSLRALLRGYTF
TRBJ2-2 | TRBV9 | CASSVGGRGELFF
TRBJ1-4 | TRBV7-9 | CASALGSSATNEKLFF
TRBJ2-1 | TRBV7-8 | CASSLGGGRYYNEQFF
TRBJ2-5 | TRBV2 | CASRPTQGAQYF
TRBJ2-3 | TRBV5-1 | CASSVGQGEADTQYF
TRBJ2-3 | TRBV9 | CASSAQGQHTDTQYF
TRBJ2-2 | TRBV7-9 | CASSEAGELFF
TRBJ1-4 | TRBV9 | CASSRDSTNEKLFF
TRBJ2-3 | TRBV5-1 | CASSLGSGSITRGTDTQYF
TRBJ1-5 | TRBV19 | CASSIRRASSSLSNQPQHF
TRBJ2-1 | TRBV7-2 | CASSGTSGYNEQFF
TRBJ1-2 | TRBV29-1 | CSAVRAGGGYTF
TRBJ2-2 | TRBV7-9 | CASSTRDRGATGELFF
TRBJ2-1 | TRBV7-2 | CASSLGGVWTGDEQFF
TRBJ2-3 | TRBV6-1 | CASSGASQDTQYF
TRBJ1-3 | TRBV5-1 | CASSLNSGSGNTIYF
TRBJ2-2 | TRBV5-4 | CASNDKTGLDTGELFF
TRBJ2-2 | TRBV24-1 | CATSDRDSTNTGELFF
TRBJ1-2 | TRBV25-1 | CASSDPLGGNYGYTF
TRBJ2-7 | TRBV7-9 | CASSPGQGTYEQYF
TRBJ1-2 | TRBV19 | CASMRRGDGYTF
TRBJ2-1 | TRBV11-2 | CASSLESGGARYNEQFF
TRBJ1-1 | TRBV16 | CASSPEPGQGWTGEAFF
TRBJ2-1 | TRBV2 | CASSAGQGIAMDEQFF
TRBJ2-1 | TRBV9 | CASSPRPAGLSGQFF
TRBJ2-1 | TRBV29-1 | CSVYPGGTYNEQFF
TRBJ1-3 | TRBV4-1 | CASSPPGQGGNTIYF
TRBJ2-3 | TRBV9 | CASSGTYGQGVADTQYF
TRBJ1-5 | TRBV4-1 | CASSQGGFYQPQHF
TRBJ2-1 | TRBV7-9 | CASSPGQGYNEQFF
TRBJ1-2 | TRBV19 | CASSHLGQGRPNYGYTF
TRBJ1-1 | TRBV7-6 | CASSFTLTGNTEAFF
TRBJ1-6 | TRBV27 | CASSSGTGGSSPLHF
TRBJ1-5 | TRBV24-1 | CATSDPRGGNQPQHF
TRBJ1-1 | TRBV6-6 | CASSQGTDTEAFF
TRBJ1-1 | TRBV30 | CAWGRGLNTEAFF
TRBJ1-2 | TRBV3-1/TRBV3-2 | CASSSVYGYTF
TRBJ2-2 | TRBV11-2 | CASSPHEGGYVLTGELFF
TRBJ2-1 | TRBV5-4 | CASSLELYNEQFF
TRBJ2-7 | TRBV29-1 | CSATGTGGYEQYF
TRBJ1-1 | TRBV13 | CASSLERGTEAFF